The 9 T cell receptor beta chains given below trace back to one sample, sequenced in a study of cytomegalovirus exposure and HLA in healthy donors. Assay: immunoSEQ multiplex PCR; the TCRdb copy retains only in-frame clones and omits some. The sample includes roughly 330,000 clones, roughly 87% seen only once; the top ten take roughly 1.2%. Sequencing was done on a sample of PBMCs. The receptors were gathered from a woman in her twenties or thirties in good health and CMV-seropositive.

This chain connects TRBV6-6 to TRBJ1-5; D is perhaps TRBD1 (5 bases). Germline V gene lookup returns CDR1 MNHNY and CDR2 SVGAGI (reference sequence). This CDR3 is built from 13 residues. V lost 2 bases, J lost 7 bases, and 9 bases lay in between. Written as DNA, the CDR3 is TGTGCCAGCAGTTACGGGACGTCACAGCCCCAGCATTTT. This gives the protein CASSYGTSQPQHF.

As DNA, the CDR3 is TGCAGCGTTGAGAGGGGTTTTGGGGAGCAGTACTTC. Protein: CSVERGFGEQYF. This rearrangement joins TRBV29-1 to TRBJ2-7, with D perhaps assigned TRBD1 or TRBD2 (5 bases each). Germline V CDR1 and CDR2: SQVTM, ANQGSEA. V dropped 3 bases and J dropped 7 bases, with 13 bases sitting between them. The CDR3 totals 12 residues.

This chain uses TRBV4-3 with TRBJ1-6; no reliable D call. The CDR3 runs 15 residues. V gave up 0 bases and J gave up 8 bases, with 11 bases separating them. Germline V CDR1 and CDR2: LGHNA, YSLEER. This CDR3 reads CASSQDPRGDSPLHF. The DNA for the CDR3 is TGCGCCAGCAGCCAAGATCCCCGGGGTGATTCACCCCTCCACTTT.

The chain is built from TRBV19 and TRBJ1-2, with D tentatively TRBD1 (6 bases). CDR3 length: 12 amino acids. Germline CDR1 LNHDA, CDR2 SQIVND (reference sequence). Trimming removed 7 bases from V and 4 bases from J, with 10 bases in between. The DNA for the CDR3 is TGTGCCAGTACGGGACAAACCTATGGCTACACCTTC. This sequence encodes CASTGQTYGYTF.

This clone came up once. The CDR3 protein is CASTRDRASGNTIYF. The CDR3 DNA sequence: TGTGCCAGCACAAGAGACAGGGCGTCTGGAAACACCATATATTTT. J is TRBJ1-3 and V is TRBV6-5; 7 positions match TRBD1. V dropped 7 bases and J dropped 1; count of bases not matched to a gene: 7. Per germline, CDR1 MNHEY and CDR2 SVGAGI. This CDR3 has 15 amino acids.

Details on this clone: The same CDR3 can be traced to other DNA sequences in this sample. J is TRBJ2-3 and V is TRBV5-6; TRBD2 is a possible D gene (6 bases). The CDR3 length is 16 residues. Trimming took off 2 bases at V and 0 bases at J, with 13 bases between the two ends. The germline gives CDR1 SGHDT, CDR2 YYEEEE. CDR3 in DNA: TGTGCCAGCAGCTTAGGAGGGAGCAGTAGCACAGATACGCAGTATTTT. Protein: CASSLGGSSSTDTQYF.

This clone showed up just once. The CDR3 nucleotides are TGTGCCATCAGTGAGTCGATAAGACCCAATGAGCAGTTCTTC. This translates into CAISESIRPNEQFF. The chain employs TRBV10-3 and TRBJ2-1; D unclear. The CDR3 sequence is 14 residues long. Per germline, CDR1 ENHRY and CDR2 SYGVKD. Trimming removed 0 bases at V and 6 bases at J, with 9 bases between.

The chain couples TRBV28 to TRBJ2-3; 9 nucleotides line up with TRBD2. The germline V gene encodes CDR1 MDHEN and CDR2 SYDVKM. CDR3 length: 14 residues. Losses at the gene ends were 10 bases for V and 2 bases for J; bases not matched to a gene: 7. The DNA of the CDR3 is TGTGCCACCGACCTAGCGGGGATCACAGATACGCAGTATTTT. It encodes CATDLAGITDTQYF.

This rearrangement joins TRBV11-2 to TRBJ2-3; possibly TRBD1 for D (6 bases). Trimming took off 5 bases at V and 0 bases at J, with 12 bases between the two ends. CDR3 length: 15 amino acids. Per the germline V gene, CDR1 is SGHAT and CDR2 is FQNNGV. Here the CDR3 DNA reads TGTGCCAGCAGCCCAACAGGGCTTAGCACAGATACGCAGTATTTT. It encodes CASSPTGLSTDTQYF.